This entry lists 16 T cell receptor beta chains sequenced from one sample in a study of T cell repertoires in cytomegalovirus infection. TCRdb reprocessed the reads with MiXCR, giving one entry per CDR3 protein. The table records tens of thousands of distinct CDR3 sequences, approximately 22% of them present only once. No antigen has been identified for these receptors. The sample comprised PBMCs, sequenced either directly or after in vitro stimulation (not recorded which). These receptors were collected from a human donor in good health (CMV status not recorded). Some clones in this sample may be carry-over from other donors' samples.

CDR3 protein: CASSPPGHYNEQFF. The DNA for the CDR3 is TGTGCCAGCAGCCCGCCGGGACACTACAATGAGCAGTTCTTC. The chain joins TRBV7-9 to TRBJ2-1; possible D gene TRBD1, 6 bases. The V gene's germline CDR1 is SEHNR and CDR2 FQNEAQ (reference sequence). V lost 5 bases, J lost 3 bases, and 11 bases lay in between. The CDR3 loop spans 14 amino acids. The full variable domain, completed using reference TRBV7-9 and TRBJ2-1, is DTGVSQNPRHKITKRGQNVTFRCDPISEHNRLYWYRQTLGQGPEFLTYFQNEAQLEKSRLLSDRFSAERPKGSFSTLEIQRTEQGDSAMYLCASSPPGHYNEQFFGPGTRLTVL.

The V call is TRBV5-1, the J call TRBJ1-6; TRBD1 is a possible D gene (6 bases). The V end lost 2 bases, the J end lost 7 bases, and 13 bases lay between the germline ends. Germline values: CDR1 SGHRS, CDR2 YFSETQ. CDR3 length: 15 residues. The CDR3 protein is CASSLGPTGNSPLHF. In nucleotides, the CDR3 is TGCGCCAGCAGCTTAGGCCCCACAGGGAATTCACCCCTCCACTTT.

The CDR3 bases are TGTGCCAGCTCACCTCGGGACGACTATCGCACTGAAGCTTTCTTT. Amino acid sequence: CASSPRDDYRTEAFF. The chain is built from TRBV18 and TRBJ1-1, with D perhaps TRBD1 (5 bases). Trimming shortened V by 3 bases and J by 4 bases, and 15 bases separated the two germline ends. The CDR3 is made up of 15 amino acids. Germline CDR1 and CDR2: KGHSH and LQKENI.

V and J are TRBV7-6 and TRBJ1-5; D is unclear. Deletions cut 4 bases from V and 3 bases from J, with 7 bases between. The germline V gene has CDR1 SGHVS and CDR2 FNYEAQ. The CDR3 totals 13 residues. The CDR3 loop reads CASSSQFNQPQHF. The CDR3 DNA follows: TGTGCCAGCAGCTCCCAGTTCAATCAGCCCCAGCATTTT.

This clonotype was seen at least ten times. This chain joins TRBV12-3 or TRBV12-4 and TRBJ2-3, with TRBD2 identical over 11 bases. V trimming: 6 bases; J trimming: 4 bases; junction bases outside the gene matches: 6. The CDR3 contains 15 residues. CDR3 sequence: CASRGLAGYPDTQYF. The CDR3 coding sequence is TGTGCCAGCAGAGGACTAGCGGGTTACCCAGATACGCAGTATTTT.

This clonotype was counted many times. The CDR3 protein is CASSPVTGYEQYF. The CDR3 nucleotides are TGTGCCAGCAGCCCCGTCACAGGATACGAGCAGTACTTC. The rearrangement uses TRBV7-8 and TRBJ2-7, with TRBD1 as a possible D gene (5 bases). V was trimmed by 5 bases and J by 4 bases, leaving 12 bases between them. Per germline, CDR1 SGHVS and CDR2 FQNEAQ. The CDR3 is 13 amino acids.

The chain is built from TRBV19 and TRBJ2-1; D is perhaps TRBD1 (6 bases). The CDR3 extends over 15 amino acids. Germline V gives CDR1 LNHDA, CDR2 SQIVND (reference sequence). The V gene lost 7 bases and the J gene lost 6 bases, with 19 bases spanning the gap. As DNA, the CDR3 is TGTGCCAGTACCCAGGGGCCGGTTTACTCCAATGAGCAGTTCTTC. This translates into CASTQGPVYSNEQFF.

This rearrangement joins TRBV7-6 to TRBJ1-2, with unresolved D. The germline CDR1 and CDR2 sequences are SGHVS and FNYEAQ. The ends were cut back, 1 base at V and 4 bases at J, with 13 bases in the middle. The CDR3 consists of 15 residues. The CDR3 reads CASSLDWGNGYGYTF. The CDR3 DNA reads TGTGCCAGCAGCTTAGACTGGGGAAACGGCTATGGCTACACCTTC.

The V call is TRBV5-4, the J call TRBJ2-1; D not certain. This CDR3 has 13 amino acids. V was shortened by 4 bases and J by 2 bases, with 7 bases between the two germline ends. CDR1 SGHNT and CDR2 YYREEE come from the germline V gene (reference sequence). For the CDR3, the DNA is TGTGCCAGCAGCCCCTCTACCTACAATGAGCAGTTCTTC. As protein: CASSPSTYNEQFF. Full variable domain (remainder filled in from reference TRBV5-4 and TRBJ2-1): ETGVTQSPTHLIKTRGQQVTLRCSSQSGHNTVSWYQQALGQGPQFIFQYYREEENGRGNFPPRFSGLQFPNYSSELNVNALELDDSALYLCASSPSTYNEQFFGPGTRLTVL.

This clonotype was recorded at least ten times. This chain links TRBV12-3 or TRBV12-4 with TRBJ1-2; 10 bases line up with TRBD1. The CDR3 contains 13 residues. V lost 6 bases, J lost 4 bases, and 2 bases stayed unmatched. The DNA for the CDR3 is TGTGCCAGCAGGACAGGGGGCGGCTATGGCTACACCTTC. Its translation is CASRTGGGYGYTF.

This chain connects TRBV6-2 or TRBV6-3 to TRBJ2-1, with TRBD2 matching 11 bases. CDR3 length: 17 residues. From germline, CDR1 is MNHEY and CDR2 SVGEGT. J lost 12 bases, V lost 2 bases, and 15 bases had no gene match. CDR3 amino acids: CASSYGGSGRELVRQFF. The CDR3 nucleotides read TGTGCCAGCAGTTACGGCGGTAGCGGGAGGGAATTGGTACGGCAGTTCTTC.

This clonotype showed up just a few times. The CDR3 reads CASSLRQRAFF. CDR3 in DNA: TGTGCCAGCAGTTTACGGCAGAGGGCTTTCTTT. This sequence joins TRBV12-3 or TRBV12-4 and TRBJ1-1; D gene uncertain. This CDR3 spans 11 amino acids. V was pared by 2 bases and J by 11 bases, with 9 bases between.

As DNA, the CDR3 is TGTGCCAGCAGTGTAGGGTTGGAGAACACTGAAGCTTTCTTT. It translates to CASSVGLENTEAFF. The chain employs TRBV2 and TRBJ1-1; no definite D call. The V and J ends lost 4 bases and 1 base respectively, with 10 bases between them. The CDR3 loop spans 14 amino acids. Germline V gene lookup returns CDR1 SNHLY and CDR2 FYNNEI.

In this sample, this clonotype turned up many times. This sequence joins TRBV7-2 and TRBJ1-1; D might be TRBD1 (6 bases). Looked up from germline, CDR1 is SGHTA and CDR2 is FQGNSA. This CDR3 spans 15 amino acids. V was cut by 0 bases and J by 8 bases, with 16 bases left in between. The CDR3 is CASSLALIQGKEAFF. As DNA, the CDR3 is TGTGCCAGCAGCTTAGCGCTAATTCAGGGGAAAGAAGCTTTCTTT.

The chain combines TRBV18 with TRBJ2-1; 8 positions match TRBD1. Germline V gene lookup returns CDR1 KGHSH and CDR2 LQKENI. Unmatched junction bases numbered 12, after V lost 6 bases and J lost 2 bases. CDR3 length: 17 residues. The CDR3 region is CASSPFAGTGAYNEQFF. For the CDR3, the DNA is TGTGCCAGCTCCCCCTTCGCCGGGACAGGAGCCTACAATGAGCAGTTCTTC.

In its sample, this clonotype was seen many times. This chain connects TRBV11-3 to TRBJ2-1, with TRBD2 identical over 7 bases. This CDR3 is built from 18 residues. Germline CDR1 SGHNT, CDR2 YENEEA. Trimming took 5 bases from V and 1 from J; bases not matched to a gene: 14. CDR3 in DNA: TGTGCCAGCAGCCTTTTAGGCTACCCTAGCGGTTCCTACAATGAGCAGTTCTTC. Translating gives CASSLLGYPSGSYNEQFF. Full variable domain (missing parts from reference TRBV11-3 and TRBJ2-1): EAGVVQSPRYKIIEKKQPVAFWCNPISGHNTLYWYLQNLGQGPELLIRYENEEAVDDSQLPKDRFSAERLKGVDSTLKIQPAELGDSAVYLCASSLLGYPSGSYNEQFFGPGTRLTVL.